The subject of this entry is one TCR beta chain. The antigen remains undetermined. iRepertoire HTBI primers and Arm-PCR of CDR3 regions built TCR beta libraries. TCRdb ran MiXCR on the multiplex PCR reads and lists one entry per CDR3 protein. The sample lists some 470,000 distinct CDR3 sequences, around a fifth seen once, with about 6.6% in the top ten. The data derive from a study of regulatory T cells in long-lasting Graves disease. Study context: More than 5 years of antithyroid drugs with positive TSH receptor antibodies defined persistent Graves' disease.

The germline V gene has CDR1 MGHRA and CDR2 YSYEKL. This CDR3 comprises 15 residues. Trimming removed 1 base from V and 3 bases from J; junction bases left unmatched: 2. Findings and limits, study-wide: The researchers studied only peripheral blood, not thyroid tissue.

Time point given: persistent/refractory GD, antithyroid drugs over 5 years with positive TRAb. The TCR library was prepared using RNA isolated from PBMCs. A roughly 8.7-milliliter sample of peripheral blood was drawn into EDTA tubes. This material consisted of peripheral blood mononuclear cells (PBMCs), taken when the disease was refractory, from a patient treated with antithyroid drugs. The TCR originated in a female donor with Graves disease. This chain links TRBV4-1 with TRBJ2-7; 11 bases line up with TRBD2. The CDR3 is CASSQVLAGVYEQYF. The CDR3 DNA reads TGCGCCAGCAGCCAAGTACTAGCGGGGGTCTACGAGCAGTACTTC.